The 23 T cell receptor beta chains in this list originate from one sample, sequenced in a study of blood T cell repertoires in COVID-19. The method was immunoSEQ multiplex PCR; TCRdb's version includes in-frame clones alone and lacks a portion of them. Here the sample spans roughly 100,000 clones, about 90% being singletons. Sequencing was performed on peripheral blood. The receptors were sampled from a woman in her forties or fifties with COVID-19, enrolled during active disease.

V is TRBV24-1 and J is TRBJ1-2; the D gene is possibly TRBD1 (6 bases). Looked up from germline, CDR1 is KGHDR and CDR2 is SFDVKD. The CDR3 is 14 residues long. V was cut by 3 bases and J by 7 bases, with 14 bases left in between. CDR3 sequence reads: CATSDPDRNCGYTF. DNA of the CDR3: TGTGCCACCAGTGATCCCGACAGGAATTGTGGCTACACCTTC.

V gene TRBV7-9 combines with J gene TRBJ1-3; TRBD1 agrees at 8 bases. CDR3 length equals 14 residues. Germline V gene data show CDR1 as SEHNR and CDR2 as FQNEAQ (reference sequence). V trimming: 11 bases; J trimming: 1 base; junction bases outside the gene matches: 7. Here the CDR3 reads CAGRQGTSGNTIYF. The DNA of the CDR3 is TGTGCCGGACGACAGGGGACTTCTGGAAACACCATATATTTT.

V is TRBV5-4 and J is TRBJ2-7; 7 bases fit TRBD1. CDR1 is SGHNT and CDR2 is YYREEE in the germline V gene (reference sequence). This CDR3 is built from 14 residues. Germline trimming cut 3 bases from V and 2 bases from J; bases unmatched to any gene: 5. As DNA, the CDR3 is TGTGCCAGCAGCTACCGGGACAGACCCTACGAGCAGTACTTC. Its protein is CASSYRDRPYEQYF.

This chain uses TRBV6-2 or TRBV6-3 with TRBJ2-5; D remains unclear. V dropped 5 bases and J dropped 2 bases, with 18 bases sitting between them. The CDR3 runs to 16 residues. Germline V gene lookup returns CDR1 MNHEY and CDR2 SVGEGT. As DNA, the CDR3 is TGTGCCAGCAGTCCCCGTGGCTCCAACGGGCAAGAGACCCAGTACTTC. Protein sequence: CASSPRGSNGQETQYF.

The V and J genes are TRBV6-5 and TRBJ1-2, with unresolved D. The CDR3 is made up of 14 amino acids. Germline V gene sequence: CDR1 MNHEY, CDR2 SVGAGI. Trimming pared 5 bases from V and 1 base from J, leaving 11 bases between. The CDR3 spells CASSHPEVNYGYTF. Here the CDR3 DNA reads TGTGCCAGCAGTCACCCAGAGGTTAACTATGGCTACACCTTC.

This chain's CDR3 is CASRDGGGYYGYTF. In nucleotides, the CDR3 is TGTGCCAGCAGGGACGGGGGGGGTTACTATGGCTACACCTTC. This rearrangement joins TRBV6-5 to TRBJ1-2, with a possible D match to TRBD1 (5 bases). This CDR3 has 14 amino acids. V lost 6 bases and J lost 3, with 14 bases in between. In germline, CDR1 is MNHEY, CDR2 SVGAGI.

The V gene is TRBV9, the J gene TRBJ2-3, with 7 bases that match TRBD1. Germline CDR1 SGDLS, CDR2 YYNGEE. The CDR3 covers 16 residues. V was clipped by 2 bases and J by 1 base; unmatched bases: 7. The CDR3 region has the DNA TGTGCCAGCAGCGTTGGTACCGGACAGGGCACAGATACGCAGTATTTT. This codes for CASSVGTGQGTDTQYF.

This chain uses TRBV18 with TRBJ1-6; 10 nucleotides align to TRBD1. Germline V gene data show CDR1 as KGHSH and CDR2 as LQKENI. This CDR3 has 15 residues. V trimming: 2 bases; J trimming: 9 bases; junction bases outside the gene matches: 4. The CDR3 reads CASSPMDRGGSPLHF. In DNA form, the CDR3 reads TGTGCCAGCTCACCAATGGACAGGGGGGGTTCACCCCTCCACTTT.

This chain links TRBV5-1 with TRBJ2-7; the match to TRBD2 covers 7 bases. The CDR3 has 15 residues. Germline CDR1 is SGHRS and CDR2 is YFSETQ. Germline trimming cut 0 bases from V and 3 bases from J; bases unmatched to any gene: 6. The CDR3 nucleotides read TGCGCCAGCAGCTTGGCCGGGGGGTCCATCTACGAGCAGTACTTC. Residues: CASSLAGGSIYEQYF.

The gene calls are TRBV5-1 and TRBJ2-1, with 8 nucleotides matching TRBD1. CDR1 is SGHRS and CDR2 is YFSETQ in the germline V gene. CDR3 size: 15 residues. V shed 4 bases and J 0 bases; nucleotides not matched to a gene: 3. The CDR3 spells CASSEGQGSYNEQFF. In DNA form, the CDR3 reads TGCGCCAGCAGCGAAGGACAGGGCTCCTACAATGAGCAGTTCTTC.

CDR3 in DNA: TGCGCCAGCAGCCAGCAGACAGGGGGCTTCGAGCAGTACTTC. It specifies CASSQQTGGFEQYF. The V call is TRBV5-1, the J call TRBJ2-7, with 10 bases fitting TRBD1. Germline V gene sequence: CDR1 SGHRS, CDR2 YFSETQ. This CDR3 contains 14 residues. Trimming cost V 4 bases and J 6 bases; bases outside gene matches: 7.

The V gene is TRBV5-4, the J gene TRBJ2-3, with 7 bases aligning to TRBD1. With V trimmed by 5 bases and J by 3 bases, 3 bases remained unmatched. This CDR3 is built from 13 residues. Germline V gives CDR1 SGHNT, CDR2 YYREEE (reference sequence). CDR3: CASRAGGTDTQYF. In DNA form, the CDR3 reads TGTGCCAGCAGGGCAGGGGGAACAGATACGCAGTATTTT.

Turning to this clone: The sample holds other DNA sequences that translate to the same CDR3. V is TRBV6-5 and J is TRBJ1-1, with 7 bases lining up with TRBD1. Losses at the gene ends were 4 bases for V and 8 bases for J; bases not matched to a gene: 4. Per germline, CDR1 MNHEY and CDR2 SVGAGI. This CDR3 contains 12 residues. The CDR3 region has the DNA TGTGCCAGCAGTTTGGGGGACAGAGAAGCTTTCTTT. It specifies CASSLGDREAFF.

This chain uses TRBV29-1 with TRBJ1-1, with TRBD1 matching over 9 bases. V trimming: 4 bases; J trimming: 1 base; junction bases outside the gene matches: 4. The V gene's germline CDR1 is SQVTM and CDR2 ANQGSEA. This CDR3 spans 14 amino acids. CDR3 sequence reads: CSVAQGQGNTEAFF. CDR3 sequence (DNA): TGCAGCGTTGCCCAGGGACAGGGGAACACTGAAGCTTTCTTT.

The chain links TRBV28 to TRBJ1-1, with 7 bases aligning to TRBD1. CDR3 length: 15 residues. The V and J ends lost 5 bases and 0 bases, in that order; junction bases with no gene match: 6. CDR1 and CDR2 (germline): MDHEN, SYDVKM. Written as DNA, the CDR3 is TGTGCCAGCAGTGATGCCGGGACAGTGAACACTGAAGCTTTCTTT. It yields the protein CASSDAGTVNTEAFF.

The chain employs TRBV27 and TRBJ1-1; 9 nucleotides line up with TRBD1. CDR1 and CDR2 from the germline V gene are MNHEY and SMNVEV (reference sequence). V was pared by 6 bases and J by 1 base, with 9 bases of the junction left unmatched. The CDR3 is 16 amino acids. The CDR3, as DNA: TGTGCCAGCAGAGCACAACAGGGGGCTGGGAACACTGAAGCTTTCTTT. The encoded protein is CASRAQQGAGNTEAFF.

The CDR3 DNA is TGCGCCAGCAGCTTAGAAAGCGGGGGGAAGACAGATACGCAGTATTTT. Its translation: CASSLESGGKTDTQYF. The chain couples TRBV5-1 to TRBJ2-3, with 9 bases aligning to TRBD2. The CDR3 is 16 residues long. Germline V gene sequence: CDR1 SGHRS, CDR2 YFSETQ. With V trimmed by 2 bases and J by 3 bases, 7 bases remained unmatched.

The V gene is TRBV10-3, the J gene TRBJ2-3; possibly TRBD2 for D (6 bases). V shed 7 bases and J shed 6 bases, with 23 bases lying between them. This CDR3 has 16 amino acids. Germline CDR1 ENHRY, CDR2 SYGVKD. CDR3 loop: CAITSSWGGGTDTQYF. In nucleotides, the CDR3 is TGTGCCATCACCTCAAGTTGGGGTGGGGGGACGGATACGCAGTATTTT.

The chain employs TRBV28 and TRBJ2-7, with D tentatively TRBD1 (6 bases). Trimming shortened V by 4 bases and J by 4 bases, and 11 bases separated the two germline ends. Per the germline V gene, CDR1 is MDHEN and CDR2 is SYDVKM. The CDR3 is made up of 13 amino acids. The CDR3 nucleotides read TGTGCCAGCAGTTCCGGGACATTATACGAGCAGTACTTC. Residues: CASSSGTLYEQYF.

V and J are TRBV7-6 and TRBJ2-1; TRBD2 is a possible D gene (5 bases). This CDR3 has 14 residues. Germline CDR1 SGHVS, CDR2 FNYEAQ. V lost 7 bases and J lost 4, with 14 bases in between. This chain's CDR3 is CASKESSQYNEQFF. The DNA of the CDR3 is TGTGCCAGCAAGGAGTCTAGCCAGTACAATGAGCAGTTCTTC.

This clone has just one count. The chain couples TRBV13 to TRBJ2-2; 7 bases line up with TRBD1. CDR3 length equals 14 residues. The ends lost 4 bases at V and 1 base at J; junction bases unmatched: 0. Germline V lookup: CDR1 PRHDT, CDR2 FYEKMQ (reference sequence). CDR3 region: CASSWTGNTGELFF. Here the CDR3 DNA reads TGTGCCAGCAGCTGGACAGGGAACACCGGGGAGCTGTTTTTT.

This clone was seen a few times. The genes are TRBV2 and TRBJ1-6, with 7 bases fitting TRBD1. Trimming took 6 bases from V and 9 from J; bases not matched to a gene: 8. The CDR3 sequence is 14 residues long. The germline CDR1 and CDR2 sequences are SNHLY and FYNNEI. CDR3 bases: TGTGCCAGCAGCCCGACAGGGTTGGGTTCACCCCTCCACTTT. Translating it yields CASSPTGLGSPLHF.

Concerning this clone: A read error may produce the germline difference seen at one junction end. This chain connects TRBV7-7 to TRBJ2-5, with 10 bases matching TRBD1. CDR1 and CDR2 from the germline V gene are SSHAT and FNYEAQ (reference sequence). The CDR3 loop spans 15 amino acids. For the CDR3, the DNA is TGTGCTAGCAGCCGGGACAGGGGAGGTCGAGAGACCCAGTACTTC. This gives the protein CASSRDRGGRETQYF.